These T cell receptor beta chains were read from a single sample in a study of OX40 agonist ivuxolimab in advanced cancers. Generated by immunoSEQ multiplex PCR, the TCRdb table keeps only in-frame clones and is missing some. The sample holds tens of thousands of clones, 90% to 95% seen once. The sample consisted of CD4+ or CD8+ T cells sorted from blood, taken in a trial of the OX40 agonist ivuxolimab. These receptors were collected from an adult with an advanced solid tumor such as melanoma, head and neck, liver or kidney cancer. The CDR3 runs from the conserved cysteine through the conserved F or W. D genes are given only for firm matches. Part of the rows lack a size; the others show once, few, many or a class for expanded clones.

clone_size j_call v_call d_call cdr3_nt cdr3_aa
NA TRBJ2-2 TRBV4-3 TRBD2 TGCGCCAGCAGCCAAGAAGGGCTCGCGCGGGGGGGTACCGGGGAGCTGTTTTTT CASSQEGLARGGTGELFF
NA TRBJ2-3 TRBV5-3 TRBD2 TGTGCCAGAAGCCCCCCACTAGCGGGAGTTGGGAAATCTAGCACAGATACGCAGTATTTT CARSPPLAGVGKSSTDTQYF
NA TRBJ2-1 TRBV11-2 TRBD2 TGTGCCAGCAGCTTATCAGTAGGGGCGGGAGGCCGTGGTGAGCAGTTCTTC CASSLSVGAGGRGEQFF
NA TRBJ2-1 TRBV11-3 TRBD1 TGTGCCAGCAGCCCCCCCCGGGACAGGGGTGCCTACAATGAGCAGTTCTTC CASSPPRDRGAYNEQFF
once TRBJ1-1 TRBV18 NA TGTGCCAGCTCACCTGTTTTGAACACTGAAGCTTTCTTT CASSPVLNTEAFF
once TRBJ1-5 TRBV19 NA TGTGCCAGTAGTATACCGGCAGGGTACAGCAATCAGCCCCAGCATTTT CASSIPAGYSNQPQHF
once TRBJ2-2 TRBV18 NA TGTGCCAGCTCACCACCGGGACCCCTCGGGGAGCTGTTTTTT CASSPPGPLGELFF
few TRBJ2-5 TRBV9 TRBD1 TGTGCCAGCAGCGATGGGAGGACAGGGGATCCCTACCAAGAGACCCAGTACTTC CASSDGRTGDPYQETQYF
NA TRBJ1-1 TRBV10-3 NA TGTGCCATCAGTGGTCAGTACGGGGACACTGAAGCTTTCTTT CAISGQYGDTEAFF
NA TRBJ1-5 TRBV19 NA TGTGCCAGTAGTCTCCCTGAGGAGCAGCCCCAGCATTTT CASSLPEEQPQHF
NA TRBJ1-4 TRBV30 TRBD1 TGTGCCTGGGACAGGGGAGGGAATGAAAAACTGTTTTTT CAWDRGGNEKLFF
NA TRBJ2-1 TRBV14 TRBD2 TGTGCCAGCAGCCAAACGACTAGCGGGCTCCCCTACAATGAGCAGTTCTTC CASSQTTSGLPYNEQFF
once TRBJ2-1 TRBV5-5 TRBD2 TGTGCCAGCAGCTTGTCTAGCGGGAGGTACAATGAGCAGTTCTTC CASSLSSGRYNEQFF
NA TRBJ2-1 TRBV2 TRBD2 TGTGCCAGCAGGCCGGGACTAGCTGGCAATGAGCAGTTCTTC CASRPGLAGNEQFF
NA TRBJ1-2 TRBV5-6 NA TGTGCCAGCAGCTTTTGGGGCCTTAGCTATGGCTACACCTTC CASSFWGLSYGYTF
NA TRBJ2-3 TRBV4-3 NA TGCGCCAGCAGCCAATCGAGGGCCGTAGATACGCAGTATTTT CASSQSRAVDTQYF
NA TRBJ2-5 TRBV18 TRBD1 TGTGCCAGCTCACCACTACGGGACAGGGGGCCCCACGAGACCCAGTACTTC CASSPLRDRGPHETQYF
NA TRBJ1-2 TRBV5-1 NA TGCGCCAGCAGCCCCGACAGGCCGCCTAACTATGGCTACACCTTC CASSPDRPPNYGYTF
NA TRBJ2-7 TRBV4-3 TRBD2 TGCGCCAGCAGCCAAGATAGTGCCCGGACTAGCGGTTCCTACGAGCAGTACTTC CASSQDSARTSGSYEQYF
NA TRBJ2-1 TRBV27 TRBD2 TGTGCCAGCAGTCCCCTGGGCCCAGCGGGAGGATCCTACAATGAGCAGTTCTTC CASSPLGPAGGSYNEQFF
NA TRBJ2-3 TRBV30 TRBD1 TGTGCCTGGAGTTTTACCGGGACAGGGGGCGATACGCAGTATTTT CAWSFTGTGGDTQYF
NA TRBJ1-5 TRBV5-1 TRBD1 TGCGCCAGCAGCTTAATGGGACAGCCTGATCAGCCCCAGCATTTT CASSLMGQPDQPQHF
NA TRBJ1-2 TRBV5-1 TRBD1 TGCGCCAGCAGCGAGGACAGGTTTAACTATGGCTACACCTTC CASSEDRFNYGYTF
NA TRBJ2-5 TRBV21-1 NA TGTGCCAGCAGCCGAAACCGCCGGGGGACCCAGTACTTC CASSRNRRGTQYF